Below, 10 T cell receptor beta chains from the same sample are listed, as sequenced in a study of T-cell reconstitution after alpha-beta-depleted transplantation in children. The library targeted TCRbeta and was prepared with unique molecular identifiers. TCRdb reprocessed the PCR reads with MiXCR, giving one entry per CDR3 protein. The sample holds 40,000 to 60,000 distinct CDR3 sequences, around 9% seen once. The sequences come from PBMCs, mostly from graft donor cells, collected 60 days after TCRalphabeta/CD19-depleted stem cell transplant. These receptors came from a male patient between 2 and 15 years old who had a stem cell transplant for chronic granulomatous disease, so the T cells may come from the graft donor.

The sample holds many counts of this clonotype. The rearrangement joins TRBV20-1 to TRBJ2-1; 7 nucleotides match TRBD2. The V and J ends lost 6 bases and 0 bases, in that order; junction bases with no gene match: 14. The germline V gene encodes CDR1 DFQATT and CDR2 SNEGSKA (reference sequence). The CDR3 extends over 17 amino acids. CDR3 in DNA: TGCAGTGCACCGAGGGCTAGCGGAGCCAGCTCCTACAATGAGCAGTTCTTC. This gives the protein CSAPRASGASSYNEQFF.

This chain joins TRBV29-1 and TRBJ2-1; either TRBD1 or TRBD2 may supply D (5 bases each). The V end lost 8 bases, the J end lost 3 bases, and 17 bases lay between the germline ends. There are 14 residues in the CDR3. Germline assignment: CDR1 SQVTM and CDR2 ANQGSEA. The chain's CDR3 is CSSEGLGDYNEQFF. The CDR3 nucleotides read TGCAGCTCTGAGGGGCTAGGTGACTACAATGAGCAGTTCTTC.

J is TRBJ2-3 and V is TRBV7-8, with TRBD2 identical over 11 bases. This CDR3 is built from 17 residues. CDR1 is SGHVS and CDR2 is FQNEAQ in the germline V gene. J gave up 2 bases and V 5 bases, and 9 bases lay outside the gene matches. This CDR3 is CASSSTGTSGITDTQYF. The DNA for the CDR3 is TGTGCCAGCAGCAGCACCGGGACTAGCGGTATCACAGATACGCAGTATTTT.

This clonotype was found many times. J is TRBJ2-5 and V is TRBV20-1, with D unresolved. V lost 4 bases, J lost 3 bases, and 12 bases lay in between. The CDR3 runs to 13 residues. From germline, CDR1 is DFQATT and CDR2 SNEGSKA (reference sequence). The CDR3 sequence: CSAIGHSEETQYF. The DNA for the CDR3 is TGCAGTGCTATCGGGCACTCCGAAGAGACCCAGTACTTC.

The genes are TRBV6-5 and TRBJ2-7, with D perhaps TRBD1 or TRBD2 (6 bases each). V gave up 2 bases and J gave up 4 bases, with 9 bases separating them. This CDR3 contains 13 residues. In germline, CDR1 is MNHEY, CDR2 SVGAGI. In DNA form, the CDR3 reads TGTGCCAGCAGTTACAAGGGGGGATACGAGCAGTACTTC. Its protein is CASSYKGGYEQYF.

This clonotype was found many times. The chain uses TRBV12-3 or TRBV12-4 and TRBJ2-1, with 14 bases identical to TRBD2. Trimming removed 8 bases from V and 8 bases from J; junction bases left unmatched: 2. The CDR3 length is 13 residues. The CDR3 sequence is CASGTSGSYEQFF. The CDR3 DNA is TGTGCCAGCGGGACTAGCGGGAGCTATGAGCAGTTCTTC.

This clonotype was seen many times. The chain couples TRBV7-2 to TRBJ2-7, with 9 positions matching TRBD2. The CDR3 contains 15 residues. Trimming removed 4 bases from V and 3 bases from J; junction bases left unmatched: 7. CDR1 and CDR2 (germline): SGHTA, FQGNSA. The CDR3 protein is CASSSIAGVRYEQYF. CDR3 nucleotide sequence: TGTGCCAGCAGCTCCATAGCGGGAGTGCGCTACGAGCAGTACTTC.

This sequence joins TRBV6-1 and TRBJ2-2; D gene unclear. Germline V CDR1 and CDR2: MNHNS, SASEGT. The CDR3 is made up of 15 amino acids. V shed 6 bases and J shed 7 bases, with 18 bases lying between them. The DNA of the CDR3 is TGTGCCAGCAGGCTTACCTTCGGATCGGGCGGGGAGCTGTTTTTT. Protein sequence: CASRLTFGSGGELFF.

V usage is TRBV7-8 and J usage is TRBJ2-7, with D possibly TRBD2 on 5 matching bases. V dropped 1 base and J dropped 7 bases, with 14 bases sitting between them. Germline loops: CDR1 SGHVS, CDR2 FQNEAQ. This CDR3 has 14 amino acids. CDR3: CASSLEAGQREQYF. In DNA form, the CDR3 reads TGTGCCAGCAGCTTAGAGGCAGGTCAGCGGGAGCAGTACTTC. Full variable domain (rest looked up from reference TRBV7-8 and TRBJ2-7): GAGVSQSPRYKVAKRGQDVALRCDPISGHVSLFWYQQALGQGPEFLTYFQNEAQLDKSGLPSDRFFAERPEGSVSTLKIQRTQQEDSAVYLCASSLEAGQREQYFGPGTRLTVT.

This clonotype was found many times. The CDR3 spells CASSRYRENEQFF. The DNA of the CDR3 is TGTGCCAGCAGTAGATACAGGGAGAATGAGCAGTTCTTC. The chain is built from TRBV2 and TRBJ2-1; D perhaps matches TRBD1 (6 bases). V was pared by 5 bases and J by 7 bases, with 12 bases between. CDR3 size: 13 residues. Looked up from germline, CDR1 is SNHLY and CDR2 is FYNNEI.